This TCR beta chain was identified during a study of blood T cell repertoires in COVID-19. Study details: Specimens from acute and convalescent COVID-19 originated in the United States, Italy and Spain.

In the original analysis: Reference gene primer amplification gave estimated nucleated cell counts. Repertoires were generated with immunoSEQ multiplex PCR, while TCRdb's copy carries only in-frame clones and drops some. V and J calls plus clone size are reproduced from that table; the DNA served to infer D and trimming. The sample lists about 100,000 clones; 86% were seen once. The sequence was collected from an elderly man with acute or convalescent COVID-19. The sample consisted of peripheral blood.

The CDR3 here is CASSTRTGIHYGYTF. The CDR3 DNA sequence: TGTGCCAGCAGTACGCGGACAGGGATACACTATGGCTACACCTTC. The V call is TRBV6-2 or TRBV6-3, the J call TRBJ1-2; 8 bases map to TRBD1. CDR1 is MNHEY, CDR2 SVGEGT, per germline. V lost 5 bases, J lost 3 bases, and 8 bases stayed unmatched. The CDR3 contains 15 residues.